Reported below is one T cell receptor beta chain. Its antigen is still unknown. A much larger clone differs from this one at a single base, so this may be a read error. TCRdb re-derived calls from the 5' RACE reads in MiXCR, one entry per CDR3 protein. The sample holds under 450,000 distinct CDR3 sequences, about 18% seen once. The CDR3 is made up of 13 amino acids. V lost 5 bases and J lost 4; bases outside the gene matches: 4. These data originate in a study of identical twins. Broader study findings: The abundant beta clonotypes from cord blood had fewer insertions, and memory repertoires had none of this. Researchers reported excess low generation probability among twin-shared out-of-frame alpha sequences.

Healthy Caucasians provided all donations. Material: naive T cells sorted from blood. The V and J genes are TRBV12-3 or TRBV12-4 and TRBJ1-2; the match to TRBD1 covers 7 bases. This sequence was found in a man aged 45 to 65 in good health. CDR3 bases: TGTGCCAGCAGTCCGGACAGGTTCTATGGCTACACCTTC. Encoded protein: CASSPDRFYGYTF.